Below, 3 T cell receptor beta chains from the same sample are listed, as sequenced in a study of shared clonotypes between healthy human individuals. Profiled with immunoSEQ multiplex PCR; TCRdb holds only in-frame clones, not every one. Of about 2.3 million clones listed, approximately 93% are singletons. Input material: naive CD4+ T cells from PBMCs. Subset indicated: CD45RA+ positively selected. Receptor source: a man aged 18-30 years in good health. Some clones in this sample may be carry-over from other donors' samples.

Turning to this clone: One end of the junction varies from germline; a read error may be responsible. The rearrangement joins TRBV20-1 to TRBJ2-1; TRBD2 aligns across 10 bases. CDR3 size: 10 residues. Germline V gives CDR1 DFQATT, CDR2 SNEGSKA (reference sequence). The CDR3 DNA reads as TGCAGTGCTAAGAAGCGGGAGGGGATCTTC. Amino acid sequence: CSAKKREGIF.

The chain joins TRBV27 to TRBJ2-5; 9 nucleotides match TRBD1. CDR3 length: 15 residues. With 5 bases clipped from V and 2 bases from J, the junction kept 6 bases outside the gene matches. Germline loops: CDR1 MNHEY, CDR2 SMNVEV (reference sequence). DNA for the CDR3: TGTGCCAGCAGTGCACTCGGGACAGGGCAAGAGACCCAGTACTTC. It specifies CASSALGTGQETQYF.

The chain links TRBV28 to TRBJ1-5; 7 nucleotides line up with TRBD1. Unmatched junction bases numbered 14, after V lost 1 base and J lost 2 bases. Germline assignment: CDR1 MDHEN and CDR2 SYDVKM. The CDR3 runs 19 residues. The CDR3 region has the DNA TGTGCCAGCAGTTTATCTTTACGTAAGAACAGGGGTGGCAATCAGCCCCAGCATTTT. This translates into CASSLSLRKNRGGNQPQHF.